These 32 T cell receptor beta chains originate from one sample sequenced in a study of shared clonotypes between healthy human individuals. The table came from immunoSEQ multiplex PCR; TCRdb's copy has only in-frame clones and leaves some out. The sample carries 500,000 to 650,000 clones, around 78% recorded once. Sequenced: PBMCs. The receptors were gathered from a woman between 40 and 50 years old in good health. Some clones in this sample may be carry-over from other donors' samples.

This clone was seen a handful of times. The chain combines TRBV6-4 with TRBJ2-1; TRBD2 aligns across 7 bases. The CDR3 runs 15 residues. V shed 2 bases and J 1 base; nucleotides not matched to a gene: 2. CDR1 is MRHNA and CDR2 is SNTAGT in the germline V gene. The CDR3 sequence: CASSDGGGSYNEQFF. The DNA of the CDR3 is TGTGCCAGCAGTGACGGGGGGGGGTCCTACAATGAGCAGTTCTTC.

This clone was picked up a small number of times. V is TRBV10-3 and J is TRBJ2-3; 12 nucleotides align to TRBD1. There are 14 residues in the CDR3. V lost 4 bases to trimming and J lost 5 bases; unmatched junction nucleotides: 1. The germline CDR1 and CDR2 sequences are ENHRY and SYGVKD. DNA of the CDR3: TGTGCCATCAGTGGGGACAGGGGGCAAGATACGCAGTATTTT. Protein product: CAISGDRGQDTQYF.

The CDR3 loop is CATSPRLAAHNEQFF. The CDR3 nucleotides are TGTGCCACCAGCCCCCGACTAGCGGCCCACAATGAGCAGTTCTTC. The rearrangement uses TRBV15 and TRBJ2-1; TRBD2 agrees at 9 bases. The CDR3 has 15 residues. Germline assignment: CDR1 LNHNV and CDR2 YYDKDF (reference sequence). J lost 5 bases, V lost 5 bases, and 7 bases had no gene match.

The chain uses TRBV6-1 and TRBJ1-5; no reliable D call. CDR3 length: 14 residues. Germline V gives CDR1 MNHNS, CDR2 SASEGT. With 7 bases removed from V and 0 bases from J, the gap between germline ends came to 10 bases. The CDR3 region has the DNA TGTGCCAGCACTGGACCCTTTAGCAATCAGCCCCAGCATTTT. It is translated as CASTGPFSNQPQHF.

The rearrangement uses TRBV28 and TRBJ2-1; 12 nucleotides line up with TRBD2. The CDR3 spans 15 residues. Germline V lookup: CDR1 MDHEN, CDR2 SYDVKM. J was trimmed by 5 bases and V by 5 bases; bases with no gene match: 4. The CDR3 spells CASSPSGRGHNEQFF. CDR3 nucleotides: TGTGCCAGCAGTCCTAGCGGGAGGGGACACAATGAGCAGTTCTTC. The full variable domain, in which reference TRBV28 and TRBJ2-1 provide the parts outside the CDR3, is DVKVTQSSRYLVKRTGEKVFLECVQDMDHENMFWYRQDPGLGLRLIYFSYDVKMKEKGDIPEGYSVSREKKERFSLILESASTNQTSMYLCASSPSGRGHNEQFFGPGTRLTVL.

The CDR3 DNA follows: TGTGCCAGCAGCCGTGCGCCTAGCCCCCAACAAGAGACCCAGTACTTC. Translated, it gives CASSRAPSPQQETQYF. The chain recombines TRBV5-6 with TRBJ2-5, with D possibly TRBD2 on 5 matching bases. Germline CDR1 and CDR2: SGHDT and YYEEEE. Trimming took off 4 bases at V and 2 bases at J, with 18 bases between the two ends. The CDR3 is 16 residues long.

V gene TRBV5-1 combines with J gene TRBJ2-3, with D uncertain. The CDR3 has 15 residues. Trimming cost V 2 bases and J 5 bases, with 15 bases left between them. Germline V gene data show CDR1 as SGHRS and CDR2 as YFSETQ. The CDR3 sequence is CASSLQWTFEDTQYF. The DNA of the CDR3 is TGCGCCAGCAGCTTACAATGGACGTTCGAAGATACGCAGTATTTT.

The chain is built from TRBV25-1 and TRBJ1-4; 10 bases map to TRBD1. The germline CDR1 and CDR2 sequences are MGHDK and SYGVNS. V dropped 8 bases and J dropped 6; count of bases not matched to a gene: 9. The CDR3 consists of 15 residues. The CDR3 reads CASGQGGLAYEKLFF. The CDR3 bases are TGTGCCAGCGGACAGGGGGGACTAGCTTATGAAAAACTGTTTTTT.

The chain recombines TRBV6-4 with TRBJ2-1; 11 bases fit TRBD2. The CDR3 has 16 amino acids. Trimming cost V 4 bases and J 6 bases; bases outside gene matches: 8. Per the germline V gene, CDR1 is MRHNA and CDR2 is SNTAGT. Written as DNA, the CDR3 is TGTGCCAGCAGTGCCTCGGGACTAGCGGATATCAATGAGCAGTTCTTC. This codes for CASSASGLADINEQFF.

V usage is TRBV5-4 and J usage is TRBJ2-7; the D call may be TRBD1 or TRBD2 (6 bases each). The V end lost 5 bases, the J end lost 3 bases, and 18 bases lay between the germline ends. The V gene's germline CDR1 is SGHNT and CDR2 YYREEE (reference sequence). The CDR3 loop spans 15 amino acids. CDR3 in amino acids: CASSYGRGHLYEQYF. In nucleotides, the CDR3 is TGTGCCAGCAGTTATGGGCGGGGACACCTCTACGAGCAGTACTTC.

The chain couples TRBV5-1 to TRBJ2-7; tentative D call: TRBD1 (6 bases). The germline V and J ends were trimmed by 0 bases and 6 bases, with 10 bases remaining between them. This CDR3 contains 13 residues. Germline CDR1 is SGHRS and CDR2 is YFSETQ. The CDR3 bases are TGCGCCAGCAGCTTGGCCTTCAGGGGCGAGCAGTACTTC. Residues: CASSLAFRGEQYF.

This clone was recorded a few times. The V and J genes are TRBV6-4 and TRBJ2-1; D gene uncertain. The CDR3 extends over 15 amino acids. Germline lookup yields CDR1 MRHNA and CDR2 SNTAGT. Trimming removed 2 bases at V and 0 bases at J, with 8 bases between. The CDR3 is CASSDGGRSYNEQFF. The CDR3, as DNA: TGTGCCAGCAGTGACGGTGGCCGCTCCTACAATGAGCAGTTCTTC.

This chain links TRBV7-8 with TRBJ1-2; 9 bases are shared with TRBD1. Germline lookup yields CDR1 SGHVS and CDR2 FQNEAQ. The junction had 8 bases not matched to a gene; V was cut back by 3 bases and J by 0 bases. This CDR3 region has 17 residues. CDR3 sequence reads: CASSFTGTGRANYGYTF. The CDR3 bases are TGTGCCAGCAGCTTCACCGGGACAGGGAGAGCTAACTATGGCTACACCTTC. Complete variable domain (other parts from reference TRBV7-8 and TRBJ1-2): GAGVSQSPRYKVAKRGQDVALRCDPISGHVSLFWYQQALGQGPEFLTYFQNEAQLDKSGLPSDRFFAERPEGSVSTLKIQRTQQEDSAVYLCASSFTGTGRANYGYTFGSGTRLTVV.

The table lists this clone with a count of one. The chain uses TRBV18 and TRBJ1-3; 7 bases are a match to TRBD1. The CDR3 is made up of 16 amino acids. With 0 bases clipped from V and 0 bases from J, the junction kept 2 bases outside the gene matches. Germline V CDR1 and CDR2: KGHSH, LQKENI. CDR3 sequence reads: CASSPPDRSSGNTIYF. CDR3 sequence (DNA): TGTGCCAGCTCACCACCGGACAGGTCCTCTGGAAACACCATATATTTT.

CDR3 residues: CASSESSRSSAGNEQFF. The CDR3 nucleotides are TGCGCCAGCAGTGAGTCATCGAGATCTTCTGCGGGGAATGAGCAGTTCTTC. V gene TRBV10-1 combines with J gene TRBJ2-1; tentative D call: TRBD2 (6 bases). The CDR3 is 17 amino acids. V lost 0 bases to trimming and J lost 7 bases, with 19 bases between them. Germline V gene lookup returns CDR1 WNHNN and CDR2 SYGVQD (reference sequence).

This clone was observed many times. V gene TRBV13 combines with J gene TRBJ2-7; D remains unclear. V shed 5 bases and J shed 0 bases, with 17 bases lying between them. The CDR3 length is 16 residues. Germline V gene sequence: CDR1 PRHDT, CDR2 FYEKMQ (reference sequence). The chain's CDR3 is CASSPLAFSRSYEQYF. CDR3 DNA: TGTGCCAGCAGCCCCCTGGCCTTCTCGCGCTCCTACGAGCAGTACTTC.

There are a few counts of this clone. The chain is built from TRBV4-3 and TRBJ2-7, with TRBD2 as a possible D gene (6 bases). Germline V gene lookup returns CDR1 LGHNA and CDR2 YSLEER. The CDR3 is 13 residues long. The ends were cut back, 2 bases at V and 5 bases at J, with 10 bases in the middle. CDR3 sequence reads: CASSQLEGDEQYF. DNA of the CDR3: TGCGCCAGCAGCCAACTGGAGGGCGACGAGCAGTACTTC.

The chain couples TRBV29-1 to TRBJ2-2; possibly TRBD2 for D (5 bases). The CDR3 extends over 14 amino acids. The V end was cut by 3 bases, the J end by 6 bases, with 14 bases between. From germline, CDR1 is SQVTM and CDR2 ANQGSEA. The CDR3 spells CSVEQRHGPGELFF. For the CDR3, the DNA is TGCAGCGTTGAGCAGCGGCACGGACCCGGGGAGCTGTTTTTT.

The gene calls are TRBV28 and TRBJ2-2, with D hard to call. CDR1 and CDR2 from the germline V gene are MDHEN and SYDVKM. The CDR3 is 13 amino acids. V was pared by 10 bases and J by 4 bases, with 13 bases between. CDR3 sequence (DNA): TGTGCCATCTCGGTCGCGGCCACCGGGGAGCTGTTTTTT. It translates to CAISVAATGELFF.

This clone appeared a single time. The chain employs TRBV5-1 and TRBJ2-2; 7 positions match TRBD1. The CDR3 contains 15 residues. Trimming took 5 bases from V and 2 from J; bases not matched to a gene: 6. The germline gives CDR1 SGHRS, CDR2 YFSETQ. This CDR3 reads CASSPGQRNTGELFF. The CDR3 nucleotides read TGCGCCAGCAGTCCGGGACAGAGAAACACCGGGGAGCTGTTTTTT.

V and J are TRBV19 and TRBJ2-6; no firm D call. Per germline, CDR1 LNHDA and CDR2 SQIVND (reference sequence). The CDR3 sequence is 15 residues long. The germline V and J ends were trimmed by 5 bases and 2 bases, with 10 bases remaining between them. The CDR3 DNA reads as TGTGCCAGTAGTCTGCCAGGAGCTGGGGCCAACGTCCTGACTTTC. Translation: CASSLPGAGANVLTF.

The rearrangement links TRBV5-1 to TRBJ2-6; D remains unclear. V shed 3 bases and J shed 2 bases, with 6 bases lying between them. Germline V CDR1 and CDR2: SGHRS, YFSETQ. This CDR3 is 14 amino acids long. CDR3 protein: CASSSDTGANVLTF. The CDR3, as DNA: TGCGCCAGCAGCTCCGACACTGGGGCCAACGTCCTGACTTTC.

The rearrangement uses TRBV19 and TRBJ2-7; no reliable D call. The germline V gene has CDR1 LNHDA and CDR2 SQIVND (reference sequence). The V end lost 3 bases, the J end lost 3 bases, and 9 bases lay between the germline ends. The CDR3 spans 13 residues. CDR3 loop: CASSMKRYYEQYF. In DNA form, the CDR3 reads TGTGCCAGTAGTATGAAGCGTTACTACGAGCAGTACTTC.

The chain joins TRBV30 to TRBJ2-5, with D perhaps matching TRBD1 (6 bases). Matching the DNA end better, TRBJ2-7 makes the J call doubtful. This CDR3 is 13 amino acids long. Germline V gene sequence: CDR1 GTSNPN, CDR2 SVGIG (reference sequence). The CDR3 DNA follows: TGTGCCTGGCGTACGAAGGGGGACTACGAGCAGTACTTC. Translation gives CAWRTKGDYEQYF.

The rearrangement links TRBV6-1 to TRBJ2-1, with 7 bases identical to TRBD2. V lost 3 bases, J lost 4 bases, and 6 bases stayed unmatched. The CDR3 contains 15 residues. Germline V gene sequence: CDR1 MNHNS, CDR2 SASEGT. CDR3 nucleotide sequence: TGTGCCAGCAGTGACCCCCCGGGGGGTTACAATGAGCAGTTCTTC. Its translation is CASSDPPGGYNEQFF.

The chain couples TRBV11-2 to TRBJ2-5, with D tentatively TRBD1 (5 bases). The CDR3 runs to 17 residues. V lost 2 bases to trimming and J lost 4 bases, with 20 bases between them. Germline V CDR1 and CDR2: SGHAT, FQNNGV. The CDR3 DNA is TGTGCCAGCAGCTTAAGTCGGGCGCGGTTTGGGGCAGAGACCCAGTACTTC. It is translated as CASSLSRARFGAETQYF.

The V and J genes are TRBV6-4 and TRBJ2-1, with 10 bases that match TRBD2. The CDR3 length is 15 residues. The trim removed 6 bases at V and 7 bases at J, leaving 9 bases unmatched. The germline gives CDR1 MRHNA, CDR2 SNTAGT. CDR3 residues: CASSPESSGGNEQFF. The CDR3 bases are TGTGCCAGCAGCCCGGAGAGTAGCGGGGGGAATGAGCAGTTCTTC.

The rearrangement joins TRBV5-6 to TRBJ2-5; D gene uncertain. Between the trimmed V and J ends, which lost 1 base and 7 bases, there was a span of 11 bases. Per the germline V gene, CDR1 is SGHDT and CDR2 is YYEEEE. CDR3 length equals 13 residues. The CDR3 bases are TGTGCCAGCAGCTTGTGGTCTAAGGGGACCCAGTACTTC. This gives the protein CASSLWSKGTQYF.

Points on this clone: A far larger clone is one nucleotide away, so this likely arose from a read error. The chain combines TRBV30 with TRBJ1-4; tentatively, D is TRBD1 (5 bases). The CDR3 has 15 residues. Germline V lookup: CDR1 GTSNPN, CDR2 SVGIG (reference sequence). The V end was cut by 0 bases, the J end by 8 bases, with 16 bases between. The CDR3 protein is CAWSVLRVRGEKLFF. In DNA, the CDR3 is TGTGCCTGGAGTGTACTCAGGGTGAGGGGCGAAAAACTGTTTTTT.

This clone was detected only a few times. CDR3 nucleotides: TGCGCCAGCAGCGGGGTAAATACAGGGACTGAAGCTTTCTTT. As protein: CASSGVNTGTEAFF. The chain couples TRBV5-1 to TRBJ1-1; perhaps TRBD1 as D (6 bases). The CDR3 is 14 amino acids. V gave up 4 bases and J gave up 5 bases, with 15 bases separating them. The germline V gene has CDR1 SGHRS and CDR2 YFSETQ. Using reference TRBV5-1 and TRBJ1-1 for the parts outside the CDR3, the full variable domain is KAGVTQTPRYLIKTRGQQVTLSCSPISGHRSVSWYQQTPGQGLQFLFEYFSETQRNKGNFPGRFSGRQFSNSRSEMNVSTLELGDSALYLCASSGVNTGTEAFFGQGTRLTVV.

The chain combines TRBV9 with TRBJ2-7, with TRBD1 matching over 10 bases. Unmatched junction bases numbered 6, after V lost 0 bases and J lost 3 bases. This CDR3 contains 16 residues. CDR1 is SGDLS and CDR2 is YYNGEE in the germline V gene. The CDR3 coding sequence is TGTGCCAGCAGCGTAGTAGGCCGGGACAGGGGCTACGAGCAGTACTTC. Its protein is CASSVVGRDRGYEQYF.

The chain is built from TRBV5-4 and TRBJ2-3, with 7 bases that match TRBD2. There are 16 residues in the CDR3. The germline gives CDR1 SGHNT, CDR2 YYREEE (reference sequence). Trimming removed 1 base from V and 5 bases from J; junction bases left unmatched: 10. The CDR3 nucleotides read TGTGCCAGCAGCTTGAAGGCTAGCGGATTGATAGATACGCAGTATTTT. It specifies CASSLKASGLIDTQYF.